The clone carrying this TCR beta chain was seen many times. This entry belongs to a study of T cells in Graves' hyperthyroidism and ophthalmopathy. Trimming took off 5 bases at V and 0 bases at J, with 11 bases between the two ends. CDR1 SGHAT and CDR2 FQDESV come from the germline V gene (reference sequence). CDR3 size: 15 residues. Authors of the study amplified TCR beta CDR3 regions from RNA transcripts. Primed by the HTBI set, a first-round RT-PCR was run on the TCR CDR3. TCRdb re-derived calls from the multiplex PCR reads in MiXCR, one entry per CDR3 protein. Seen here are hundreds of thousands of distinct CDR3 sequences, roughly 18% observed once, and the top ten hold about two fifths.

The specimen sequenced was blood. The chain has TRBV11-1 and TRBJ1-5; D is unclear. This TCR came from a man in his forties or fifties with Graves' hyperthyroidism. The CDR3 loop reads CASSQEPYSNQPQHF. For the CDR3, the DNA is TGTGCCAGCAGCCAAGAACCTTATAGCAATCAGCCCCAGCATTTT. Full variable domain (outside the CDR3, taken from reference TRBV11-1 and TRBJ1-5): EAEVAQSPRYKITEKSQAVAFWCDPISGHATLYWYRQILGQGPELLVQFQDESVVDDSQLPKDRFSAERLKGVDSTLKIQPAELGDSAMYLCASSQEPYSNQPQHFGDGTRLSIL.